These 17 T cell receptor beta chains were all obtained from the same sample, sequenced in a study of response to subunit inactivated influenza vaccine (dated by TCRdb to between 2018 and 2020). Libraries were built with RT-PCR. The sequencer was an Illumina HiSeq 2500. In-frame beta chains were kept once TCRdb had trimmed the public reads at Q25 with fastp and called clones with MiXCR. Entries are consolidated by CDR3 protein sequence, retaining the most common genes and DNA. In all, the sample holds around 180,000 distinct CDR3 sequences, and approximately 9.2% of those were seen once. The biggest ten clones account for approximately 10% of the sample. The source material was non-naive T cells sorted from PBMCs, sampled on the day of vaccination. Per the publication, the cell subset or site label means: memory T cell fraction. Source of these receptors: a man over 45 who received an inactivated influenza vaccine. Donor details come from another sample of the same person, matched by shared clones.

This clonotype was seen only a few times. The CDR3 loop is CASSPDRGWSTEAFF. CDR3 bases: TGCGCCAGCAGCCCGGACAGGGGATGGAGCACTGAAGCTTTCTTT. The gene calls are TRBV4-3 and TRBJ1-1, with 9 positions matching TRBD1. After removal of 4 bases from V and 4 bases from J, the junction contained 7 bases not matched to a gene. The CDR3 consists of 15 residues. CDR1 is LGHNA and CDR2 is YSLEER in the germline V gene.

This clonotype was seen more than once but under ten times. The gene calls are TRBV20-1 and TRBJ2-7; 7 positions agree with TRBD1. V was clipped by 0 bases and J by 6 bases; unmatched bases: 2. Germline CDR1 and CDR2: DFQATT and SNEGSKA (reference sequence). The CDR3 is 12 amino acids. The CDR3 sequence is CSARERGREQYF. As DNA, the CDR3 is TGCAGTGCTAGAGAAAGGGGGCGCGAGCAGTACTTC.

V gene TRBV3-1 combines with J gene TRBJ2-7; a weak D match, TRBD1 (6 bases). The CDR3 extends over 14 amino acids. CDR1 is LGHDT and CDR2 is YNNKEL in the germline V gene (reference sequence). Trimming cost V 1 base and J 6 bases, with 13 bases left between them. The DNA for the CDR3 is TGTGCCAGCAGCCAAGGGACAGTTAAAGGCGAGCAGTACTTC. Protein product: CASSQGTVKGEQYF.

The table lists this clonotype with many counts. The CDR3 loop reads CASSEVSDYGYTF. CDR3 nucleotides: TGTGCCAGCAGTGAAGTATCGGACTATGGCTACACCTTC. J is TRBJ1-2 and V is TRBV25-1; D gene unclear. Looked up from germline, CDR1 is MGHDK and CDR2 is SYGVNS. Trimming took 2 bases from V and 3 from J, leaving 7 bases between them. The CDR3 covers 13 residues.

The chain uses TRBV20-1 and TRBJ1-6; 7 bases match TRBD1. V lost 5 bases and J lost 10; bases outside the gene matches: 14. The CDR3 length is 15 residues. CDR1 is DFQATT and CDR2 is SNEGSKA in the germline V gene (reference sequence). The CDR3 loop is CSAPKALGQASPLHF. The CDR3 coding sequence is TGCAGTGCTCCTAAGGCCCTCGGACAGGCGTCACCCCTCCACTTT.

This clonotype was recorded a few times. The V gene is TRBV28, the J gene TRBJ1-2; D is perhaps TRBD1 (6 bases). V shed 2 bases and J shed 5 bases, with 6 bases lying between them. Per the germline V gene, CDR1 is MDHEN and CDR2 is SYDVKM. The CDR3 covers 12 residues. The CDR3 loop reads CASSLTGYGYTF. The CDR3 DNA follows: TGTGCCAGCAGTTTAACAGGGTATGGCTACACCTTC.

This chain uses TRBV29-1 with TRBJ2-1, with D possibly being TRBD1 (6 bases). Germline assignment: CDR1 SQVTM and CDR2 ANQGSEA. The V gene lost 3 bases and the J gene lost 0 bases, with 12 bases spanning the gap. The CDR3 totals 15 residues. CDR3 in DNA: TGCAGCGTTGATGGGGGCGCGACCTCCTACAATGAGCAGTTCTTC. It encodes CSVDGGATSYNEQFF.

This clonotype was seen more than once but under ten times. The chain uses TRBV7-2 and TRBJ2-5; TRBD1 agrees at 7 bases. The V gene's germline CDR1 is SGHTA and CDR2 FQGNSA. With V trimmed by 0 bases and J by 2 bases, 6 bases remained unmatched. The length of the CDR3 is 16 residues. DNA for the CDR3: TGTGCCAGCAGCTTAGCGCTAGGCAGGGGGCAAGAGACCCAGTACTTC. It specifies CASSLALGRGQETQYF.

This sequence joins TRBV27 and TRBJ2-4; TRBD2 matches at 8 bases. The CDR3 contains 14 residues. CDR1 and CDR2 (germline): MNHEY, SMNVEV (reference sequence). J lost 9 bases, V lost 3 bases, and 7 bases had no gene match. The CDR3 nucleotides are TGTGCCAGCAGTTTTGTTAGCGGGAACGGCATTCAGTACTTC. It is translated as CASSFVSGNGIQYF.

Notes on this clonotype: A read error may account for a junction end that differs from germline. CDR3 DNA sequence: TGTGCCAGCAGCTTAATCGCAGGGGGCATTGGCGAGCAGCACTTC. Its translation: CASSLIAGGIGEQHF. The V call is TRBV7-2, the J call TRBJ2-7; 8 nucleotides agree with TRBD1. From germline, CDR1 is SGHTA and CDR2 FQGNSA. The CDR3 runs to 15 residues.

This clonotype showed up just a few times. V gene TRBV12-3 or TRBV12-4 combines with J gene TRBJ1-3; D gene unclear. The CDR3 has 14 residues. Trimming shortened V by 6 bases and J by 3 bases, and 12 bases separated the two germline ends. The CDR3 DNA sequence: TGTGCCAGCAGCCCCGGGCAGGTTGGAAACACCATATATTTT. Amino acids: CASSPGQVGNTIYF.

Only a few counts were recorded for this clonotype. The chain links TRBV29-1 to TRBJ2-2, with TRBD2 identical over 7 bases. The CDR3 extends over 17 amino acids. Germline values: CDR1 SQVTM, CDR2 ANQGSEA. The trim removed 6 bases at V and 0 bases at J, leaving 13 bases unmatched. In DNA form, the CDR3 reads TGCAGCGTCGCCCACCCGGGGAGGGACCCGAACACCGGGGAGCTGTTTTTT. Encoded protein: CSVAHPGRDPNTGELFF.

The chain employs TRBV7-9 and TRBJ1-1, with 8 positions matching TRBD1. The J segment lost 4 bases and the V segment lost 7 bases, leaving 14 bases of the junction unmatched. CDR3 length equals 16 residues. Germline CDR1 is SEHNR and CDR2 is FQNEAQ (reference sequence). DNA for the CDR3: TGTGCCAGCACCCTCCCGTCCAGGGGGCAGGGCACTGAAGCTTTCTTT. This codes for CASTLPSRGQGTEAFF.

This clonotype was found a few times. J is TRBJ2-5 and V is TRBV20-1; D not certain. Trimming left V 3 bases short and J 5 bases short, with 13 bases between. This CDR3 has 13 residues. Germline V gives CDR1 DFQATT, CDR2 SNEGSKA (reference sequence). The DNA of the CDR3 is TGCAGTGCTAGGGAAACCCTCTTGGAGACCCAGTACTTC. Translated, it gives CSARETLLETQYF.

This clonotype came up many times. The chain couples TRBV27 to TRBJ2-3; 12 bases agree with TRBD2. Germline trimming cut 7 bases from V and 4 bases from J; bases unmatched to any gene: 12. The CDR3 contains 17 residues. In germline, CDR1 is MNHEY, CDR2 SMNVEV (reference sequence). CDR3 region: CASNREGASGRADTQYF. In nucleotides, the CDR3 is TGTGCCAGCAACCGCGAGGGGGCTAGCGGGAGGGCAGATACGCAGTATTTT.

This clonotype was detected only a few times. V and J are TRBV5-1 and TRBJ2-3; a possible D gene is TRBD2 (6 bases). The germline CDR1 and CDR2 sequences are SGHRS and YFSETQ. V gave up 0 bases and J gave up 3 bases, with 11 bases separating them. This CDR3 comprises 15 residues. The CDR3 here is CASSLAGVRTDTQYF. The CDR3 DNA reads TGCGCCAGCAGCTTGGCGGGGGTTCGGACAGATACGCAGTATTTT.

This clonotype was detected a few times. The V call is TRBV20-1, the J call TRBJ1-6; 7 bases agree with TRBD1. The CDR3 covers 15 residues. Germline assignment: CDR1 DFQATT and CDR2 SNEGSKA (reference sequence). Trimming cost V 1 base and J 7 bases; bases outside gene matches: 7. CDR3 region: CSARAKTGRNSPLHF. Here the CDR3 DNA reads TGCAGTGCTAGAGCTAAGACAGGGAGGAATTCACCCCTCCACTTT.